The entry below gives a single T cell receptor (beta chain) sequence along with its context. The sample comes from a study of PD-L1 blockade in urothelial cancer. Study at large: Specimens of blood held a median count of about 140,000 T cells.

Documented time point: peripheral blood 6 weeks after treatment start. The CDR3 has 11 amino acids. V dropped 6 bases and J dropped 7 bases, with 9 bases sitting between them. Per germline, CDR1 MDHEN and CDR2 SYDVKM. TCRdb's copy holds only in-frame clones and misses some; the assay was immunoSEQ multiplex PCR. In the table there are 120,000 or so clones, about 82% of which are singletons. This material consisted of PBMCs, taken around atezolizumab (anti-PD-L1) treatment. The chain recombines TRBV28 with TRBJ1-1, with D perhaps TRBD1 (5 bases). This clonotype was obtained from a man in his forties or fifties with urothelial cancer. The CDR3 coding sequence is TGTGCCAGCAGAACGACAGTTGAAGCTTTCTTT. Amino acid sequence: CASRTTVEAFF. The whole variable domain, filled in from reference TRBV28 and TRBJ1-1, reads DVKVTQSSRYLVKRTGEKVFLECVQDMDHENMFWYRQDPGLGLRLIYFSYDVKMKEKGDIPEGYSVSREKKERFSLILESASTNQTSMYLCASRTTVEAFFGQGTRLTVV.